Below, 30 T cell receptor beta chains from the same sample are listed, as sequenced in a study of human T cells and chemical hapten exposure. Time point given: patch test 1, 2 weeks after DPC sensitization. This sample's treatment: therapeutic diphenylcyclopropenone sensitization with weekly scalp DPC. TCRdb re-called the RACE reads through MiXCR, storing one row per CDR3 protein. The sample gives approximately 49,000 distinct CDR3 sequences, 9.3% of which show up once; 4% to 5.5% is in the top ten. The starting material was whole blood, obtained in connection with sensitization to the hapten diphenylcyclopropenone (DPC). These receptors all stem from a woman in her fifties or sixties with alopecia areata. Some clones in this sample may be carry-over from other donors' samples.

There are many counts of this clonotype. This sequence joins TRBV28 and TRBJ1-2; no clear D gene. This CDR3 comprises 11 residues. Germline CDR1 MDHEN, CDR2 SYDVKM. The germline V and J ends were trimmed by 6 bases and 8 bases, with 10 bases remaining between them. The CDR3 bases are TGTGCCAGCAGCCACCGTGGAGGCTACACCTTC. Protein: CASSHRGGYTF.

This clonotype came up many times. The gene calls are TRBV2 and TRBJ1-2; possibly TRBD1 for D (5 bases). V was clipped by 7 bases and J by 4 bases, with 10 bases between them. CDR1 is SNHLY and CDR2 is FYNNEI in the germline V gene. This CDR3 contains 12 residues. Here the CDR3 DNA reads TGTGCCAGCACCCCGGACACCTATGGCTACACCTTC. It is translated as CASTPDTYGYTF.

Ten or more counts support this clonotype. The chain recombines TRBV12-3 or TRBV12-4 with TRBJ2-2, with TRBD2 identical over 8 bases. With 5 bases clipped from V and 1 base from J, the junction kept 0 bases outside the gene matches. This CDR3 comprises 14 residues. The chain's CDR3 is CASSGTRNTGELFF. CDR3 bases: TGTGCCAGCAGTGGGACTAGGAACACCGGGGAGCTGTTTTTT.

This clonotype was detected many times. The chain is built from TRBV18 and TRBJ1-1; no clear D. The CDR3 is made up of 13 amino acids. CDR1 is KGHSH and CDR2 is LQKENI in the germline V gene. The V and J ends lost 7 bases and 2 bases respectively, with 11 bases between them. The CDR3, as DNA: TGTGCCAGCTTAACCGGGCGAAACACTGAAGCTTTCTTT. It codes for CASLTGRNTEAFF.

The rearrangement links TRBV7-9 to TRBJ1-1, with a tentative D call TRBD1 (6 bases). The germline CDR1 and CDR2 sequences are SEHNR and FQNEAQ (reference sequence). The length of the CDR3 is 15 residues. V shed 6 bases and J shed 1 base, with 15 bases lying between them. The CDR3 here is CASRYAGTQNTEAFF. In DNA, the CDR3 is TGTGCCAGCAGGTACGCCGGGACACAGAACACTGAAGCTTTCTTT. The full variable domain, with the rest looked up from reference TRBV7-9 and TRBJ1-1, is DTGVSQNPRHKITKRGQNVTFRCDPISEHNRLYWYRQTLGQGPEFLTYFQNEAQLEKSRLLSDRFSAERPKGSFSTLEIQRTEQGDSAMYLCASRYAGTQNTEAFFGQGTRLTVV.

At least ten counts were recorded for this clonotype. V gene TRBV20-1 combines with J gene TRBJ2-5; 12 nucleotides line up with TRBD1. CDR1 is DFQATT and CDR2 is SNEGSKA in the germline V gene (reference sequence). Trimming removed 1 base from V and 7 bases from J; junction bases left unmatched: 1. The CDR3 spans 13 residues. The CDR3 DNA reads as TGCAGTGCTAGAGCGGGACAGGGGGCGACCCAGTACTTC. Translation: CSARAGQGATQYF.

In its sample, this clonotype was seen many times. V usage is TRBV14 and J usage is TRBJ1-1; D is possibly TRBD1 (6 bases). V was shortened by 0 bases and J by 1 base, with 9 bases between the two germline ends. This CDR3 has 15 amino acids. CDR1 is SGHDN, CDR2 FVKESK, per germline. The CDR3 bases are TGTGCCAGCAGCCAAGATACCAGGGGGAACACTGAAGCTTTCTTT. Encoded protein: CASSQDTRGNTEAFF.

Ten or more counts support this clonotype. This chain connects TRBV4-3 to TRBJ2-2; 14 bases match TRBD2. V was clipped by 3 bases and J by 8 bases; unmatched bases: 5. This CDR3 is built from 16 residues. Germline CDR1 reads LGHNA; CDR2 reads YSLEER. The CDR3 sequence is CASSHGTSGSKGELFF. CDR3 coding DNA: TGCGCCAGCAGCCACGGGACTAGCGGGAGTAAAGGGGAGCTGTTTTTT.

This clonotype has ten or more counts. The CDR3 sequence: CSASFGGSNQPQHF. The CDR3 DNA reads as TGCAGTGCTAGTTTTGGTGGGAGCAATCAGCCCCAGCATTTT. The chain carries TRBV20-1 and TRBJ1-5; D call uncertain. The CDR3 is 14 residues long. Trimming removed 3 bases from V and 1 base from J, with 10 bases in between. Germline V gene lookup returns CDR1 DFQATT and CDR2 SNEGSKA (reference sequence).

The sample holds many counts of this clonotype. CDR3 in amino acids: CASSQPGTGMNTEAFF. CDR3 DNA sequence: TGTGCCAGCAGCCAACCGGGGACAGGGATGAACACTGAAGCTTTCTTT. The V gene is TRBV4-2, the J gene TRBJ1-1; 9 bases map to TRBD1. CDR3 size: 16 residues. V lost 2 bases and J lost 0; bases outside the gene matches: 4. The V gene's germline CDR1 is LGHNA and CDR2 YNFKEQ.

This clonotype has only a few counts. The chain links TRBV28 to TRBJ2-3, with D unclear. Germline V gives CDR1 MDHEN, CDR2 SYDVKM. This CDR3 has 13 amino acids. V lost 7 bases, J lost 2 bases, and 10 bases lay in between. Written as DNA, the CDR3 is TGTGCCAGCACTTCCGGCCTCACAGATACGCAGTATTTT. Protein product: CASTSGLTDTQYF. Together with reference TRBV28 and TRBJ2-3, the CDR3 gives the full variable domain: DVKVTQSSRYLVKRTGEKVFLECVQDMDHENMFWYRQDPGLGLRLIYFSYDVKMKEKGDIPEGYSVSREKKERFSLILESASTNQTSMYLCASTSGLTDTQYFGPGTRLTVL.

V usage is TRBV5-1 and J usage is TRBJ1-1; maybe TRBD1 (5 bases). Trimming removed 1 base at V and 0 bases at J, with 10 bases between. CDR1 is SGHRS, CDR2 YFSETQ, per germline. CDR3 length: 15 amino acids. The CDR3 reads CASSLTGGMNTEAFF. The CDR3, as DNA: TGCGCCAGCAGCTTGACAGGAGGTATGAACACTGAAGCTTTCTTT. The variable domain in full, completed from reference TRBV5-1 and TRBJ1-1, reads KAGVTQTPRYLIKTRGQQVTLSCSPISGHRSVSWYQQTPGQGLQFLFEYFSETQRNKGNFPGRFSGRQFSNSRSEMNVSTLELGDSALYLCASSLTGGMNTEAFFGQGTRLTVV.

This clonotype was counted a few times. The chain links TRBV28 to TRBJ2-5; possibly TRBD1 for D (6 bases). Germline V gene lookup returns CDR1 MDHEN and CDR2 SYDVKM. V lost 5 bases, J lost 4 bases, and 17 bases lay in between. This CDR3 is built from 15 residues. CDR3 sequence reads: CASSTPGEVAETQYF. Here the CDR3 DNA reads TGTGCCAGCAGTACGCCAGGGGAAGTAGCAGAGACCCAGTACTTC.

This clonotype was seen many times. The genes are TRBV3-1 and TRBJ2-1; the match to TRBD2 covers 7 bases. From germline, CDR1 is LGHDT and CDR2 YNNKEL (reference sequence). V lost 0 bases and J lost 9; bases outside the gene matches: 8. This CDR3 is 15 amino acids long. In nucleotides, the CDR3 is TGTGCCAGCAGCCAAGAAGGAGCGGGATTGGGTGAGCAGTTCTTC. Translating it yields CASSQEGAGLGEQFF.

This clonotype appeared many times. V usage is TRBV7-2 and J usage is TRBJ2-3, with a possible D match to TRBD2 (6 bases). The CDR3 is 15 amino acids. Trimming removed 5 bases at V and 4 bases at J, with 16 bases between. Germline values: CDR1 SGHTA, CDR2 FQGNSA. The CDR3 here is CASSTSGGPPDTQYF. CDR3 DNA sequence: TGTGCCAGCAGCACTAGTGGAGGGCCTCCAGATACGCAGTATTTT.

A few counts support this clonotype. The chain is built from TRBV7-6 and TRBJ2-5; 12 bases line up with TRBD2. The junction had 0 bases not matched to a gene; V was cut back by 3 bases and J by 1 base. The CDR3 is 15 amino acids. Germline V CDR1 and CDR2: SGHVS, FNYEAQ. The CDR3 sequence is CASSLTSGSQETQYF. CDR3 DNA: TGTGCCAGCAGCTTGACTAGCGGGAGCCAAGAGACCCAGTACTTC.

V is TRBV28 and J is TRBJ2-6; D might be TRBD1 (6 bases). Germline CDR1 is MDHEN and CDR2 is SYDVKM. This CDR3 spans 15 amino acids. The ends were cut back, 6 bases at V and 1 base at J, with 10 bases in the middle. The CDR3 nucleotides read TGTGCCAGCAGCGTTACAGGGTCTGGGGCCAACGTCCTGACTTTC. Amino acids: CASSVTGSGANVLTF.

A few counts support this clonotype. The genes are TRBV5-1 and TRBJ2-5; 12 bases align to TRBD2. The junction had 9 bases not matched to a gene; V was cut back by 4 bases and J by 5 bases. In germline, CDR1 is SGHRS, CDR2 YFSETQ. The CDR3 has 16 amino acids. The CDR3 reads CASSRQTSGSGETQYF. In DNA form, the CDR3 reads TGCGCCAGCAGCCGGCAGACTAGCGGGAGCGGGGAGACCCAGTACTTC.

The chain joins TRBV6-1 to TRBJ2-1, with TRBD2 matching 10 bases. Trimming removed 6 bases from V and 7 bases from J; junction bases left unmatched: 3. CDR1 and CDR2 from the germline V gene are MNHNS and SASEGT. This CDR3 spans 13 amino acids. The CDR3 DNA is TGTGCCAGCAGGGCTAGCGGGAGTAATGAGCAGTTCTTC. This sequence encodes CASRASGSNEQFF.

At least ten counts were recorded for this clonotype. The chain uses TRBV11-2 and TRBJ2-3; TRBD2 matches at 8 bases. CDR1 and CDR2 (germline): SGHAT, FQNNGV. V lost 5 bases to trimming and J lost 0 bases; unmatched junction nucleotides: 7. This CDR3 has 16 amino acids. The CDR3 nucleotides read TGTGCCAGCAGCACCGGACTAGCCGTGAGCACAGATACGCAGTATTTT. The encoded protein is CASSTGLAVSTDTQYF.

The chain carries TRBV20-1 and TRBJ2-3; 10 bases align to TRBD2. V was pared by 1 base and J by 4 bases, with 5 bases of the junction left unmatched. Germline V lookup: CDR1 DFQATT, CDR2 SNEGSKA (reference sequence). The CDR3 runs 15 residues. The CDR3 spells CSARGVAGGADTQYF. The DNA of the CDR3 is TGCAGTGCTAGAGGTGTAGCGGGAGGCGCAGATACGCAGTATTTT.

This clonotype was counted many times. The chain has TRBV12-3 or TRBV12-4 and TRBJ2-7; D is possibly TRBD2 (5 bases). The CDR3 is made up of 12 amino acids. V was clipped by 2 bases and J by 6 bases, with 8 bases between them. The CDR3 here is CASSLTGFEQYF. Here the CDR3 DNA reads TGTGCCAGCAGTTTAACGGGATTCGAGCAGTACTTC.

In DNA, the CDR3 is TGTGCCAGCAGTCGGGGTTCCGGGGAGCTGTTTTTT. Encoded protein: CASSRGSGELFF. The genes are TRBV11-3 and TRBJ2-2, with a possible D match to TRBD2 (5 bases). V was trimmed by 6 bases and J by 6 bases, leaving 8 bases between them. Germline loops: CDR1 SGHNT, CDR2 YENEEA. The CDR3 extends over 12 amino acids.

This clonotype was seen once. A read error is likely, as this CDR3 ends without the conserved phenylalanine or tryptophan. The rearrangement links TRBV19 to TRBJ1-3; D gene ambiguous. The V and J ends lost 7 bases and 0 bases respectively, with 13 bases between them. Germline loops: CDR1 LNHDA, CDR2 SQIVND (reference sequence). This CDR3 has 15 amino acids. The chain's CDR3 is CASTFTATSGNTIYL. DNA of the CDR3: TGTGCCAGTACCTTTACAGCAACCTCTGGAAACACCATATATCTT.

This clonotype was counted only a few times. The chain couples TRBV12-3 or TRBV12-4 to TRBJ2-3; 7 positions match TRBD2. The V and J ends lost 2 bases and 2 bases, in that order; junction bases with no gene match: 16. This CDR3 has 19 residues. DNA of the CDR3: TGTGCCAGCAGTTTACTATCGGGGCGGGAGATAGGACCCACAGATACGCAGTATTTT. It codes for CASSLLSGREIGPTDTQYF.

This clonotype was detected ten times or more. The chain combines TRBV7-2 with TRBJ2-3; no definite D call. V was trimmed by 6 bases and J by 4 bases, leaving 5 bases between them. There are 11 residues in the CDR3. The V gene's germline CDR1 is SGHTA and CDR2 FQGNSA. CDR3 protein: CASREADTQYF. In DNA form, the CDR3 reads TGTGCCAGCAGGGAAGCAGATACGCAGTATTTT.

This clonotype was found a few times. CDR3 region: CASSLGRGNYGYTF. DNA of the CDR3: TGTGCCAGCAGCTTGGGTCGGGGAAACTATGGCTACACCTTC. This chain links TRBV7-9 with TRBJ1-2; D unresolved. Trimming took 3 bases from V and 2 from J, leaving 10 bases between them. CDR1 and CDR2 (germline): SEHNR, FQNEAQ (reference sequence). This CDR3 contains 14 residues.

This clonotype was seen many times. This chain joins TRBV11-2 and TRBJ2-1, with D possibly matching TRBD1 (6 bases). This CDR3 spans 15 amino acids. CDR1 and CDR2 from the germline V gene are SGHAT and FQNNGV. V shed 1 base and J shed 6 bases, with 13 bases lying between them. The CDR3 spells CASSLVGTPGNEQFF. CDR3 nucleotides: TGTGCCAGCAGCTTAGTAGGGACACCTGGCAATGAGCAGTTCTTC.

This clonotype has a count of ten or more. The DNA of the CDR3 is TGCAGTGCTAGGGTTGCGGGAGGATCCCATGAGCAGTTCTTC. Translation gives CSARVAGGSHEQFF. V is TRBV20-1 and J is TRBJ2-1, with 8 bases aligning to TRBD2. The CDR3 spans 14 residues. V gave up 3 bases and J gave up 8 bases; unmatched junction bases: 9. From germline, CDR1 is DFQATT and CDR2 SNEGSKA (reference sequence).

This clonotype was counted ten times or more. The rearrangement links TRBV7-2 to TRBJ2-1, with a tentative D call TRBD1 (6 bases). V dropped 5 bases and J dropped 7 bases, with 15 bases sitting between them. CDR1 and CDR2 from the germline V gene are SGHTA and FQGNSA. This CDR3 is 14 amino acids long. CDR3 amino acids: CASSITWTVNEQFF. In DNA, the CDR3 is TGTGCCAGCAGCATAACTTGGACAGTTAATGAGCAGTTCTTC.